This is a list of T cell receptor beta chains from one sample in a study of shared clonotypes between healthy human individuals. Measured with immunoSEQ multiplex PCR; TCRdb has only the in-frame clones, and not every one. The data contain around 2,100,000 clones, about 95% of them seen just once; the ten biggest clones take up more than 0.9%. Sequenced material: naive CD8+ T cells sorted from blood. Source of these receptors: a man aged 18 to 30 in good health. CDR3s include the opening cysteine and the closing phenylalanine or tryptophan. The order of the fields is D gene, clone size, V gene, J gene, CDR3 length, CDR3 protein, CDR3 DNA. D genes are given only for firm matches. For some rows the clone size is stated as once, few or many, or as a class when expanded; others skip it.

NA	NA	TRBV6-6	TRBJ2-7	15	CASSYGGGGLGEQYF	TGTGCCAGCAGTTACGGTGGCGGGGGCTTAGGCGAGCAGTACTTC
NA	NA	TRBV6-5	TRBJ1-1	12	CASSRQSTEAFF	TGTGCCAGCAGCAGACAGTCTACTGAAGCTTTCTTT
NA	NA	TRBV5-8	TRBJ2-5	13	CASSLANQETQYF	TGTGCCAGCAGCTTGGCAAACCAAGAGACCCAGTACTTC
NA	NA	TRBV7-9	TRBJ2-7	14	CASSQSDSLHEQYF	TGTGCCAGCAGCCAAAGTGACAGCCTCCACGAGCAGTACTTC
TRBD2	NA	TRBV2	TRBJ2-7	14	CASSPGTITYEQYF	TGTGCCAGCAGCCCTGGGACTATTACCTACGAGCAGTACTTC
TRBD2	once	TRBV4-1	TRBJ2-1	14	CASSGLAGNNEQFF	TGCGCCAGCAGCGGACTAGCGGGCAACAATGAGCAGTTCTTC
TRBD2	NA	TRBV28	TRBJ2-3	18	CASSLSPLAGDLTDTQYF	TGTGCCAGCAGTTTATCCCCTCTAGCGGGGGATCTGACAGATACGCAGTATTTT
NA	NA	TRBV27	TRBJ2-1	16	CASSAIARGTNNEQFF	TGTGCCAGCAGCGCAATAGCACGTGGGACGAACAATGAGCAGTTCTTC
NA	NA	TRBV9	TRBJ2-7	15	CASSEGTGSSYEQYF	TGTGCCAGCAGCGAGGGGACCGGGTCCTCCTACGAGCAGTACTTC
TRBD1	NA	TRBV27	TRBJ2-5	16	CASSPSTGEFRETQYF	TGTGCCAGCAGTCCCTCGACAGGGGAATTTAGGGAGACCCAGTACTTC
TRBD2	once	TRBV7-9	TRBJ2-2	16	CASSPTSGRGTGELFF	TGTGCCAGCAGCCCGACTAGCGGGAGGGGCACCGGGGAGCTGTTTTTT